Detailed here is one T cell receptor beta chain. Its antigen is still unknown. The ends were cut back, 4 bases at V and 3 bases at J, with 9 bases in the middle. The CDR3 length is 13 residues. Germline V gene lookup returns CDR1 MNHEY and CDR2 SMNVEV (reference sequence). This sample is drawn from a study of cytomegalovirus exposure and HLA in healthy donors. For the study at large: Genotyping showed around 80% of over 350 donors falling in the Caucasian-associated ancestry cluster. Study-wide results and limits: Rarity marked most TCR sequences, yet some public TCRs occurred in many donors. With later analysis, a missense DCLRE1C variant became linked to TCR beta V- and J-gene trimming. Per a prior analysis, the majority of TCR beta V segments were productive roughly 87% or roughly 30% of the time.

Primers: 60 Vbeta forward and 13 Jbeta reverse. Measured with immunoSEQ multiplex PCR; TCRdb has only the in-frame clones, and not every one. The sample consists of more than 85,000 clones, 9.4% of them appearing once. This sequence joins TRBV27 and TRBJ1-2; D remains ambiguous. The source is a man aged 45-60 years in good health and CMV-seropositive. The sequenced material came from PBMCs. The CDR3 loop is CASSSRLHYGYTF. In DNA, the CDR3 is TGTGCCAGCAGTTCGAGGCTTCACTATGGCTACACCTTC.